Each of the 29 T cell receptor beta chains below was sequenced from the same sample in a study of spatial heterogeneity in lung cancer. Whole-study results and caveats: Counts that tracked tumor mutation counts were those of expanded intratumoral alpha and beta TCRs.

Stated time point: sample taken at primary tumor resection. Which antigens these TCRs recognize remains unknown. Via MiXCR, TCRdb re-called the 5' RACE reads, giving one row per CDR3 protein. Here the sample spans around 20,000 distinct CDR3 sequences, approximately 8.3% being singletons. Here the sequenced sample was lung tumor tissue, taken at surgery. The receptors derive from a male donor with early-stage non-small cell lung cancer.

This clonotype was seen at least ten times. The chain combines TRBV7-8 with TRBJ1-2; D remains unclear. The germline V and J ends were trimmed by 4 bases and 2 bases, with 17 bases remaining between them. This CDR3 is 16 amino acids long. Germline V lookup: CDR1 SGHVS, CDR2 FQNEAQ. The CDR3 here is CASSSRTLAKNYGYTF. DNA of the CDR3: TGTGCCAGCAGCTCACGGACCCTCGCCAAGAACTATGGCTACACCTTC.

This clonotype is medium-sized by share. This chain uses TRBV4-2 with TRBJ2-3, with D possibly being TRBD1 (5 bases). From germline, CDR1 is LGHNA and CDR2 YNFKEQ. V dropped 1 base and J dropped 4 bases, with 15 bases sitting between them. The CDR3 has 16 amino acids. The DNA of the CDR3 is TGTGCCAGCAGCCAAGCGGCAGGGCTAAGCGCAGATACGCAGTATTTT. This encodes CASSQAAGLSADTQYF.

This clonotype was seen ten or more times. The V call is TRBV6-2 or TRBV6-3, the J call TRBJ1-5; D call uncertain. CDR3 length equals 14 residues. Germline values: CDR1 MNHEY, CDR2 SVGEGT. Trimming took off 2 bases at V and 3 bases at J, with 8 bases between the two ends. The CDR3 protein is CASSYLWINQPQHF. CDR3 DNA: TGTGCCAGCAGTTACCTATGGATCAATCAGCCCCAGCATTTT.

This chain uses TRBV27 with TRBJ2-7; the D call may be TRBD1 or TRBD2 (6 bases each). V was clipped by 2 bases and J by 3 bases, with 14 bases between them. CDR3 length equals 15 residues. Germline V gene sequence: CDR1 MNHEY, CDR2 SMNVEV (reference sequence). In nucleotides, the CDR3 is TGTGCCAGCAGTTTAAGGGGGGCCCCCCACTACGAGCAGTACTTC. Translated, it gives CASSLRGAPHYEQYF.

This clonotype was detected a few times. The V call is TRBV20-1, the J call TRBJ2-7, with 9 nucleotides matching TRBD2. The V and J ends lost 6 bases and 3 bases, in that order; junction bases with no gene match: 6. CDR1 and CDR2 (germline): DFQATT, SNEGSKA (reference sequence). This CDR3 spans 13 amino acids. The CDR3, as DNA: TGCAGTGCCCATAGCGGGGGAATCTACGAGCAGTACTTC. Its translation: CSAHSGGIYEQYF.

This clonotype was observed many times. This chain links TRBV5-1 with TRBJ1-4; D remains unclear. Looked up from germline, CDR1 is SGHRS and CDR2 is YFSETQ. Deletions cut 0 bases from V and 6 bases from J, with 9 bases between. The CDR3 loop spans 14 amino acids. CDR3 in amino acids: CASSLGRYDEKLFF. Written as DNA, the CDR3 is TGCGCCAGCAGCTTGGGTCGTTACGATGAAAAACTGTTTTTT.

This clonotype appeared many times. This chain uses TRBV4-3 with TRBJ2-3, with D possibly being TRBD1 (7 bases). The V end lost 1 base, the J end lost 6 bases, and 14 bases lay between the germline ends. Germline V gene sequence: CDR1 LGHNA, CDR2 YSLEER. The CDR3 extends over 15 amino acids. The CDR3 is CASSQGQGGGDTQYF. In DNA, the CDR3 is TGCGCCAGCAGCCAAGGGCAGGGGGGAGGTGATACGCAGTATTTT.

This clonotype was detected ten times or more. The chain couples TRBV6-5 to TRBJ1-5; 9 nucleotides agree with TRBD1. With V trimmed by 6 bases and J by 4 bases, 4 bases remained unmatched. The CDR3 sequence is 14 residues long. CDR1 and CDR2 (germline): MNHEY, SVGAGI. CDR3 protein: CASRGQGRNQPQHF. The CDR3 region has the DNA TGTGCCAGCAGGGGACAGGGAAGAAATCAGCCCCAGCATTTT.

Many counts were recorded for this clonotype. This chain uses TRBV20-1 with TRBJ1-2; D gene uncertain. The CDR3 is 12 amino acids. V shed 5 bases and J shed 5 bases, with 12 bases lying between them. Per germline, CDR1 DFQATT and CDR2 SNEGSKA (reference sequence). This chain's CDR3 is CSASVERYGYTF. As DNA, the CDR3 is TGCAGTGCTTCGGTGGAGCGGTATGGCTACACCTTC.

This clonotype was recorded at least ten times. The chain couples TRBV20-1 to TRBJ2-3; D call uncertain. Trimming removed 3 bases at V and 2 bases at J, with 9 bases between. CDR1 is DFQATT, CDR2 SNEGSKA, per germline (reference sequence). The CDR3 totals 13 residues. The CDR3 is CSASGPYTDTQYF. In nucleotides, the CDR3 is TGCAGTGCTAGTGGGCCGTACACAGATACGCAGTATTTT.

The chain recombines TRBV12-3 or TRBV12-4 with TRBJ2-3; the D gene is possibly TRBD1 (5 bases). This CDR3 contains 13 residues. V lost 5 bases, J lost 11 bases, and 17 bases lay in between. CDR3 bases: TGTGCCAGCAGTCGTAATTATGACGGACAGCAGTATTTT. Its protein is CASSRNYDGQQYF.

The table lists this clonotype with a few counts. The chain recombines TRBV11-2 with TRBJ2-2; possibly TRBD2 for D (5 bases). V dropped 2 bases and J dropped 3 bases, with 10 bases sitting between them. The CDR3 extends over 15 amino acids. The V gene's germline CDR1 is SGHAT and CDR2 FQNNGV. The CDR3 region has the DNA TGTGCCAGCAGCTTAACGGGAACCTACACCGGGGAGCTGTTTTTT. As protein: CASSLTGTYTGELFF.

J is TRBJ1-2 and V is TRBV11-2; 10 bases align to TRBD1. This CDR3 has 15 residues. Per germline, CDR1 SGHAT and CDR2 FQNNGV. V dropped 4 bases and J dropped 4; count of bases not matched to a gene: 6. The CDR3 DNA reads TGTGCCAGCAGCTACTCCGGGACAGGGGCCTATGGCTACACCTTC. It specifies CASSYSGTGAYGYTF.

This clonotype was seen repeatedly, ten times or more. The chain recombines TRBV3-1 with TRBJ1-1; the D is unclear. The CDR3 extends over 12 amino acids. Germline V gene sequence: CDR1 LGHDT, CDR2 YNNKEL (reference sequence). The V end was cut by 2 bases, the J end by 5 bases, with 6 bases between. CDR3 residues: CASSQSETEAFF. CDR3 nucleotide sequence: TGTGCCAGCAGCCAATCAGAAACTGAAGCTTTCTTT.

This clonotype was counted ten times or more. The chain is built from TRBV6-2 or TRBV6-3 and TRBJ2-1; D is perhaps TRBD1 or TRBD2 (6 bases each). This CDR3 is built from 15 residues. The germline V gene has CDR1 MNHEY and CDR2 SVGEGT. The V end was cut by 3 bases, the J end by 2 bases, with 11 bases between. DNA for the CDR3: TGTGCCAGCAGTTATGGGGGGCCTACCTACAATGAGCAGTTCTTC. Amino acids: CASSYGGPTYNEQFF.

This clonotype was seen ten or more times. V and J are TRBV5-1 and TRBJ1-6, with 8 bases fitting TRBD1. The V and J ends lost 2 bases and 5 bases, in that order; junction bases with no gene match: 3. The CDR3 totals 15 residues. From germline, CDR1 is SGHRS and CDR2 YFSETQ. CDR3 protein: CASSFLGQDNSPLHF. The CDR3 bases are TGCGCCAGCAGCTTTTTGGGACAGGATAATTCACCCCTCCACTTT.

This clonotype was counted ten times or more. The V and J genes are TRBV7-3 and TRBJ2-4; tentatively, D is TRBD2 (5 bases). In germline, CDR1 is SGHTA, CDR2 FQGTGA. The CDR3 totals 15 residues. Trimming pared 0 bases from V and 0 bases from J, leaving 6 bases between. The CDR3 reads CASSLTGLAKNIQYF. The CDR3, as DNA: TGTGCCAGCAGCTTAACAGGACTAGCCAAAAACATTCAGTACTTC. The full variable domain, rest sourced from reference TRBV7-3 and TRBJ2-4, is GAGVSQTPSNKVTEKGKYVELRCDPISGHTALYWYRQSLGQGPEFLIYFQGTGAADDSGLPNDRFFAVRPEGSVSTLKIQRTERGDSAVYLCASSLTGLAKNIQYFGAGTRLSVL.

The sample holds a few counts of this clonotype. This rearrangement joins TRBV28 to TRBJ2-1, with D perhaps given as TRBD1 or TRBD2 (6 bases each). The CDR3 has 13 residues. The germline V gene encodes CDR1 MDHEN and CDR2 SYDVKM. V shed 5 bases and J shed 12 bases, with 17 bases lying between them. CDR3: CASSGLLGGRQFF. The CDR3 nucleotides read TGTGCCAGCAGTGGCTTACTAGGGGGGAGGCAGTTCTTC. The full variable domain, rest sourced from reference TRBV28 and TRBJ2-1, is DVKVTQSSRYLVKRTGEKVFLECVQDMDHENMFWYRQDPGLGLRLIYFSYDVKMKEKGDIPEGYSVSREKKERFSLILESASTNQTSMYLCASSGLLGGRQFFGPGTRLTVL.

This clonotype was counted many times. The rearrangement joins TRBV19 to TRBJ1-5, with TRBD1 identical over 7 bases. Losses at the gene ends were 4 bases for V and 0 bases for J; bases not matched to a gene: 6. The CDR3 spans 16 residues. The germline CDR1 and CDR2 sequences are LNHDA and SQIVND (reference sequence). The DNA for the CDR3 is TGTGCCAGTAGTACCGGGACAGTCTATAGCAATCAGCCCCAGCATTTT. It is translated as CASSTGTVYSNQPQHF.

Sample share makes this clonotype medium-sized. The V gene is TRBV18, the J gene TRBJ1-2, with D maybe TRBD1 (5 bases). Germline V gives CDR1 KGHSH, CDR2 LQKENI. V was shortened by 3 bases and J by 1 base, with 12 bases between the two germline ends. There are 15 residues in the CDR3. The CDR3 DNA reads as TGTGCCAGCTCACCGTTTACAGGCGATAACTATGGCTACACCTTC. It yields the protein CASSPFTGDNYGYTF.

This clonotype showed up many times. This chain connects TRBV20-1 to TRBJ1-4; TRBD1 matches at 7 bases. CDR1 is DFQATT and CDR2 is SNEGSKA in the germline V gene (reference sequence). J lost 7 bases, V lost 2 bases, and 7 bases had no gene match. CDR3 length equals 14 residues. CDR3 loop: CSARWGQKSEKLFF. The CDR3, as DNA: TGCAGTGCTAGATGGGGACAGAAGAGTGAAAAACTGTTTTTT.

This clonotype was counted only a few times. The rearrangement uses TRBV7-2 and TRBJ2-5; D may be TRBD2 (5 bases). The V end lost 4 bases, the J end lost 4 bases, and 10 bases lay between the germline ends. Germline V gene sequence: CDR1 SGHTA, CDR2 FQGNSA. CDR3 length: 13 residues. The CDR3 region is CASSSVGGETQYF. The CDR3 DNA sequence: TGTGCCAGCAGCTCCGTCGGAGGAGAGACCCAGTACTTC.

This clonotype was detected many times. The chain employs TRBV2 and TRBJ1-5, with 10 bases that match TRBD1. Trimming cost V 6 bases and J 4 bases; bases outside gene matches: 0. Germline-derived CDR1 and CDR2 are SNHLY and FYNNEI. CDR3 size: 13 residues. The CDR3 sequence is CASRGQGNQPQHF. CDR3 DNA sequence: TGTGCCAGCAGGGGACAGGGGAATCAGCCCCAGCATTTT. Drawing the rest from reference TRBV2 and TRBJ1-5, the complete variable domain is EPEVTQTPSHQVTQMGQEVILRCVPISNHLYFYWYRQILGQKVEFLVSFYNNEISEKSEIFDDQFSVERPDGSNFTLKIRSTKLEDSAMYFCASRGQGNQPQHFGDGTRLSIL.

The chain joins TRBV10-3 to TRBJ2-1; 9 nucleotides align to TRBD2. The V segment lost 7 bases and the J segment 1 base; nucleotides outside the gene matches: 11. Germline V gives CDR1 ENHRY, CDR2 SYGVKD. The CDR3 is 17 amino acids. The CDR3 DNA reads TGTGCCATCAAAGGGAGCCCGGGACTAGCTTCCTACAATGAGCAGTTCTTC. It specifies CAIKGSPGLASYNEQFF.

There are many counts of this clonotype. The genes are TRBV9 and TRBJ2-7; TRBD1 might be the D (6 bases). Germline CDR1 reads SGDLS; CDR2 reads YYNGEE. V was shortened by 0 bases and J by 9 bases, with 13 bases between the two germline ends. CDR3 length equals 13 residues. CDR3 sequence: CASSVGESTGQYF. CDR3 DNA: TGTGCCAGCAGCGTAGGAGAGTCGACAGGGCAGTACTTC.

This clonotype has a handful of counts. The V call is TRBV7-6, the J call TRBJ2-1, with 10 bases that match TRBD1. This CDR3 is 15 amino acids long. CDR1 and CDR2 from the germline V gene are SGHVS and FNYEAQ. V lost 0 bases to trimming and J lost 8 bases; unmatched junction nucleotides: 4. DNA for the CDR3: TGTGCCAGCAGCTTAGCCGGGACAGGGGATTATGAGCAGTTCTTC. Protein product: CASSLAGTGDYEQFF.

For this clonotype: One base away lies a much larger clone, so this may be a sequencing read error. The CDR3 DNA follows: TGTGCCAGCAGCTTGGAAGAAAGCACAGATACGCAGTATTTT. Translation: CASSLEESTDTQYF. The chain recombines TRBV5-4 with TRBJ2-3, with unresolved D. This CDR3 is built from 14 residues. Trimming pared 0 bases from V and 0 bases from J, leaving 5 bases between. Looked up from germline, CDR1 is SGHNT and CDR2 is YYREEE (reference sequence). Using reference TRBV5-4 and TRBJ2-3 for the parts outside the CDR3, the full variable domain is ETGVTQSPTHLIKTRGQQVTLRCSSQSGHNTVSWYQQALGQGPQFIFQYYREEENGRGNFPPRFSGLQFPNYSSELNVNALELDDSALYLCASSLEESTDTQYFGPGTRLTVL.

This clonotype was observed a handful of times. CDR3 nucleotide sequence: TGTGCCAGCAGTGAGGGACTTAATTCACCCCTCCACTTT. It specifies CASSEGLNSPLHF. The chain recombines TRBV7-3 with TRBJ1-6; TRBD1 might be the D (5 bases). The length of the CDR3 is 13 residues. The germline V gene encodes CDR1 SGHTA and CDR2 FQGTGA. Trimming took 6 bases from V and 6 from J, leaving 9 bases between them.

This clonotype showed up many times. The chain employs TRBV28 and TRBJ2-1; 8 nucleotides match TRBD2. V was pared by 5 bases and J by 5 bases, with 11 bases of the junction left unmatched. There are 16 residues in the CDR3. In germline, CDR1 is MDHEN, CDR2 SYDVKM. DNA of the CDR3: TGTGCCAGCAGTCCCCTAGGCGGACTAGCCGACAATGAGCAGTTCTTC. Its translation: CASSPLGGLADNEQFF.